The sequence of this T cell receptor beta chain was determined in a study of blood T cell repertoires in COVID-19. Germline V gene data show CDR1 as MDHEN and CDR2 as SYDVKM. V shed 6 bases, J shed 3 bases, and the junction held 10 bases outside the gene matches. The length of the CDR3 is 16 residues. Profiled with immunoSEQ multiplex PCR; TCRdb holds only in-frame clones, not every one. There are approximately 70,000 clones in the sample; approximately 86% occur only once, and less than 7% lies in the top ten. The chain recombines TRBV28 with TRBJ2-3; TRBD2 matches at 9 bases. This receptor was identified in a woman aged 45-65 years with acute or convalescent COVID-19. Sample: peripheral blood. The CDR3 DNA follows: TGTGCCAGCAGCCCCCCCCTAGCGGGACCAACAGATACGCAGTATTTT. It specifies CASSPPLAGPTDTQYF.